A single TCR beta chain is shown here with its context. This specimen comes from a study of blood T cells in healthy people across ages. This CDR3 is built from 13 residues. Germline CDR1 and CDR2: DFQATT and SNEGSKA (reference sequence). Trimming took 4 bases from V and 3 from J, leaving 10 bases between them. The use of a sample-barcoded 5' primer and a J-beta primer mix characterized a second PCR of roughly 7 to 12 cycles. The authors tagged each cDNA molecule using a template-switch adaptor with 12 random nucleotides. MiXCR, applied by TCRdb to the 5' RACE reads, yields one record per CDR3 protein. The sample records 1.5 million to 2 million distinct CDR3 sequences, 28% being singletons.

This clonotype was obtained from a woman younger than 45 in good health. This chain uses TRBV20-1 with TRBJ1-5; maybe TRBD1 (6 bases). Input material: blood. The CDR3 sequence: CSAMDSYNQPQHF. The CDR3 coding sequence is TGCAGTGCTATGGACAGCTACAATCAGCCCCAGCATTTT.